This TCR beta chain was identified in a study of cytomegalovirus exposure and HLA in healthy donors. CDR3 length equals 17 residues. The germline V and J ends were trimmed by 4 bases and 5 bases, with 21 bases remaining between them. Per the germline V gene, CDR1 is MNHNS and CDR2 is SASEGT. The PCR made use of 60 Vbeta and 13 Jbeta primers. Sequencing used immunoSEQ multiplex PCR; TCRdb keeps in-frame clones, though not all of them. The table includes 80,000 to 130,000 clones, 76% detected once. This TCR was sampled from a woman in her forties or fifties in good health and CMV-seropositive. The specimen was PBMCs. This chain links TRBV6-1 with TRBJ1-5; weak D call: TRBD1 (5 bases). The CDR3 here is CASSGAGTRGGYQPQHF. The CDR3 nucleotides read TGTGCCAGCAGTGGGGCAGGCACACGGGGGGGATATCAGCCCCAGCATTTT.